This section outlines one TCR beta chain sequence together with its context. Its antigen is unknown. The sample comes from a study of T cell repertoires in cytomegalovirus infection. Study context: The study used recently identified HLA-C-restricted and well-studied HLA-B-restricted CMV epitopes. Public TCR beta signatures marked donors with CMV infection and the matching HLA. Regarding the study as a whole: Adding up the frequency of public TCR beta families identified people who carried CMV plus the relevant HLA. HLA-C-restricted CMV-specific TCR beta clonotypes prevailed in the ex vivo response.

The CDR3 spans 14 residues. The germline CDR1 and CDR2 sequences are MDHEN and SYDVKM. With 7 bases clipped from V and 7 bases from J, the junction kept 7 bases outside the gene matches. TCRdb processed the reads anew with MiXCR; each CDR3 protein has one entry. The repertoire holds some 350,000 distinct CDR3 sequences, with under 35% as singletons. Sequencing was performed on cultured PBMCs, taken from culture after CMV antigen stimulation. The TCR sequence derives from a human donor in good health (CMV status not recorded). Some clones in this sample may be carry-over from other donors' samples. J is TRBJ2-5 and V is TRBV28; TRBD1 aligns across 12 bases. CDR3 region: CASKGTGGLATQYF. The DNA for the CDR3 is TGTGCCAGCAAAGGGACAGGGGGCCTCGCGACCCAGTACTTC.